The T cell receptor beta chain under discussion was sequenced for a study of T cell responses to AZD1222 COVID-19 vaccine. The study, taken as a whole, reports: Repertoire collection took place solely once the T cell response had peaked.

This CDR3 has 14 amino acids. Germline CDR1 is WNHNN and CDR2 is SYGVQD (reference sequence). After removal of 3 bases from V and 3 bases from J, the junction contained 4 bases not matched to a gene. Data came from immunoSEQ multiplex PCR; TCRdb stores just in-frame clones and leaves some out. Here the sample spans some 150,000 clones, around 90% being singletons. About this clone: Its matching antigen is unknown.

The source is an adult who received the AZD1222 COVID-19 vaccine. The chain joins TRBV10-1 to TRBJ1-1, with 7 bases matching TRBD1. The source material was peripheral blood, sampled 28 days after the second AZD1222 dose. The CDR3 loop is CASSDRGAYTEAFF. The CDR3 DNA reads TGCGCCAGCAGTGACAGGGGGGCCTACACTGAAGCTTTCTTT.